The 3 T cell receptor beta chains listed next were all sequenced from one sample in a study of early T cells in non-severe SARS-CoV-2 infection. TCRdb redid the calling of the 5' RACE reads with MiXCR, one entry per CDR3 protein. The sample lists roughly 61,000 distinct CDR3 sequences, 9.5% to 14% occurring once. Sequenced: whole blood. These receptors all stem from an adult who was a healthcare worker with PCR-confirmed SARS-CoV-2 infection or an uninfected control (not recorded which).

The gene calls are TRBV29-1 and TRBJ2-7; 9 positions match TRBD1. Per germline, CDR1 SQVTM and CDR2 ANQGSEA. The CDR3 has 12 amino acids. Germline trimming cut 7 bases from V and 3 bases from J; bases unmatched to any gene: 4. The CDR3 reads CSAEDRGYEQYF. As DNA, the CDR3 is TGCAGCGCCGAGGACAGGGGCTACGAGCAGTACTTC.

There are many counts of this clonotype. The genes are TRBV11-2 and TRBJ1-1, with 9 nucleotides matching TRBD1. V trimming: 6 bases; J trimming: 3 bases; junction bases outside the gene matches: 2. This CDR3 has 13 residues. Germline V gene lookup returns CDR1 SGHAT and CDR2 FQNNGV. The CDR3 reads CASRRTGDTEAFF. CDR3 nucleotides: TGTGCCAGCAGAAGGACAGGGGACACTGAAGCTTTCTTT.

This clonotype was counted many times. The rearrangement uses TRBV29-1 and TRBJ2-5; D unclear. The CDR3 spans 13 residues. The V and J ends lost 7 bases and 1 base respectively, with 13 bases between them. CDR1 is SQVTM, CDR2 ANQGSEA, per germline. Here the CDR3 reads CSATGGSQETQYF. CDR3 DNA: TGCAGCGCCACCGGCGGCAGCCAAGAGACCCAGTACTTC. The full variable domain, with the rest looked up from reference TRBV29-1 and TRBJ2-5, is SAVISQKPSRDICQRGTSLTIQCQVDSQVTMMFWYRQQPGQSLTLIATANQGSEATYESGFVIDKFPISRPNLTFSTLTVSNMSPEDSSIYLCSATGGSQETQYFGPGTRLLVL.